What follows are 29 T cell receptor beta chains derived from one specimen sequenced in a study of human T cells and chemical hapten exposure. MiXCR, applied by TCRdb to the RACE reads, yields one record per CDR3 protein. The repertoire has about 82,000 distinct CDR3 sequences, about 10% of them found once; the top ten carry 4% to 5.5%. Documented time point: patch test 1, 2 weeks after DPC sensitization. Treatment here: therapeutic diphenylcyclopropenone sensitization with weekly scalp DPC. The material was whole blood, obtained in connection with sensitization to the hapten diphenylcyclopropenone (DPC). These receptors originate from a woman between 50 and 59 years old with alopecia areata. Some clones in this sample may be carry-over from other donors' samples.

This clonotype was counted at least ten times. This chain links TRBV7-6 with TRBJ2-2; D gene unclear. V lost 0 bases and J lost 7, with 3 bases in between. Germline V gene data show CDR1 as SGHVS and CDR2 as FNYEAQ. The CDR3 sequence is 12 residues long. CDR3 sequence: CASSLANGELFF. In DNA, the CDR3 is TGTGCCAGCAGCTTAGCCAACGGGGAGCTGTTTTTT.

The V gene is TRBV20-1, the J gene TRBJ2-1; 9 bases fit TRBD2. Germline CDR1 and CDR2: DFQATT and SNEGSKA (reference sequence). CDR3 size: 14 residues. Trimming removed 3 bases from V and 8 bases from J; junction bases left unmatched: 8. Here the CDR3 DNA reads TGCAGTGCTAGTAAGGCTAGCGGGATGTATGAGCAGTTCTTC. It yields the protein CSASKASGMYEQFF.

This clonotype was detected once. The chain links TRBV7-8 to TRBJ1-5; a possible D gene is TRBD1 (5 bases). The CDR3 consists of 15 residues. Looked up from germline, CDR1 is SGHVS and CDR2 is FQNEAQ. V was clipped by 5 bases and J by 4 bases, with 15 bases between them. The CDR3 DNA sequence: TGTGCCAGCAGCGCAGAGGGACCCCTTAATCAGCCCCAGCATTTT. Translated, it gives CASSAEGPLNQPQHF.

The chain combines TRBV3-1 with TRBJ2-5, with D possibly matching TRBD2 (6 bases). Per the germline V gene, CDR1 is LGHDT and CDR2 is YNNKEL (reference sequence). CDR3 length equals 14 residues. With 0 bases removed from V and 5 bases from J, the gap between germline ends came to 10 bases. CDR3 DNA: TGTGCCAGCAGCCAAGATCGGGGGATCGAGACCCAGTACTTC. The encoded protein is CASSQDRGIETQYF.

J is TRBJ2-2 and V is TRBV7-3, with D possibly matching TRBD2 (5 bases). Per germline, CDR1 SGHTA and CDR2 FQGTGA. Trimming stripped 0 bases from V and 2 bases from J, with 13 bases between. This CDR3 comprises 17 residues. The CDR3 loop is CASSLTGSSQNTGELFF. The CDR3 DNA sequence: TGTGCCAGCAGCTTAACTGGGTCTAGCCAAAACACCGGGGAGCTGTTTTTT.

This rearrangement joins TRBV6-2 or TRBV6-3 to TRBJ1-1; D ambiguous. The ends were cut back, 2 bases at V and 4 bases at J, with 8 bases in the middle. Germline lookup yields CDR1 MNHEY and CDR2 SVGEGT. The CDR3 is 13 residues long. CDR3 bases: TGTGCCAGCAGTTACAATGGTGCCACTGAAGCTTTCTTT. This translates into CASSYNGATEAFF.

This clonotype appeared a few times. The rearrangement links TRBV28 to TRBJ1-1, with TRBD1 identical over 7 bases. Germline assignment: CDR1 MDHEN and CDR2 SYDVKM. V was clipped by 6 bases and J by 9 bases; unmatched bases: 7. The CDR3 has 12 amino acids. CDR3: CASSNTGAQAFF. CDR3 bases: TGTGCCAGCAGCAATACAGGGGCTCAAGCTTTCTTT.

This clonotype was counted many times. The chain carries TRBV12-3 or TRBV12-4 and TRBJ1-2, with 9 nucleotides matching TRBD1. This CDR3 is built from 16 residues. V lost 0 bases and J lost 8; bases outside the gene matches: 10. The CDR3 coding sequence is TGTGCCAGCAGTTTAGCTGTCGGGACAGGGATTGGCGGCTACACCTTC. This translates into CASSLAVGTGIGGYTF.

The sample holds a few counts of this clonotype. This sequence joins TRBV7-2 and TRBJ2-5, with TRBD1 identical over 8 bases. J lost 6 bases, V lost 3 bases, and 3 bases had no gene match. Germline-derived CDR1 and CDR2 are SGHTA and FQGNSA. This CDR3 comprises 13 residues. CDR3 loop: CASSFGQGQTQYF. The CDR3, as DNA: TGTGCCAGCAGCTTCGGACAGGGTCAGACCCAGTACTTC.

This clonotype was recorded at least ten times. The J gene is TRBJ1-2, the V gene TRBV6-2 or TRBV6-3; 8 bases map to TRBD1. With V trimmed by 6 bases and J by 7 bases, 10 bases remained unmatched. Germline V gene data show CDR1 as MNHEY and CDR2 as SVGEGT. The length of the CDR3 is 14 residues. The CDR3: CASRTTGTGSGYTF. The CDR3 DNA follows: TGTGCCAGCAGGACAACCGGGACAGGATCTGGCTACACCTTC.

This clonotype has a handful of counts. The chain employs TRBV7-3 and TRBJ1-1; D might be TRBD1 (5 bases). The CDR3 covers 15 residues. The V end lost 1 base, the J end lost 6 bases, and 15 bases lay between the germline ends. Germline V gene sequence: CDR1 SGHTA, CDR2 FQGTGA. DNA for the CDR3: TGTGCCAGCAGCTTAAGTCAAGGGGCCCACTCTGAAGCTTTCTTT. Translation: CASSLSQGAHSEAFF.

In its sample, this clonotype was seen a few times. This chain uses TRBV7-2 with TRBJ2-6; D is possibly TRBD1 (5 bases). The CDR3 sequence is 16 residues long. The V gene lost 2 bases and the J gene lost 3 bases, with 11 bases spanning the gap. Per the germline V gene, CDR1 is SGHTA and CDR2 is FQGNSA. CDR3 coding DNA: TGTGCCAGCAGCTTACAGGGATCTTTTGGGGCCAACGTCCTGACTTTC. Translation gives CASSLQGSFGANVLTF. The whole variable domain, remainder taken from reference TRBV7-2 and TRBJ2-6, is GAGVSQSPSNKVTEKGKDVELRCDPISGHTALYWYRQSLGQGLEFLIYFQGNSAPDKSGLPSDRFSAERTGGSVSTLTIQRTQQEDSAVYLCASSLQGSFGANVLTFGAGSRLTVL.

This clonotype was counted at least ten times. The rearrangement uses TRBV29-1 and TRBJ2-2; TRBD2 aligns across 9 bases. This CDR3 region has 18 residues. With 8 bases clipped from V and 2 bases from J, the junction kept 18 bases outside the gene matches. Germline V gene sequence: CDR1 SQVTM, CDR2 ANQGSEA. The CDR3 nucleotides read TGCAGCCCACGGTCTGTGCGGCGGGAGGGATTAAACACCGGGGAGCTGTTTTTT. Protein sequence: CSPRSVRREGLNTGELFF.

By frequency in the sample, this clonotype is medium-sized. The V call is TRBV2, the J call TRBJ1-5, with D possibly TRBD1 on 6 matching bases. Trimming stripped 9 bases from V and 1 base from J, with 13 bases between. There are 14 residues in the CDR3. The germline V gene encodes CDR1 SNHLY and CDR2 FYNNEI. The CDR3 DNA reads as TGTGCCAGTGGATATCAGGGGAGCAATCAGCCCCAGCATTTT. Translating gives CASGYQGSNQPQHF.

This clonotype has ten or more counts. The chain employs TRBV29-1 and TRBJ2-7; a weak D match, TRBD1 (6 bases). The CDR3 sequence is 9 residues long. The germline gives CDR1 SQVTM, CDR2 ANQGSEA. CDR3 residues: CSVEVGQSV. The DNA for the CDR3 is TGCAGCGTTGAAGTAGGACAGTCTGTC.

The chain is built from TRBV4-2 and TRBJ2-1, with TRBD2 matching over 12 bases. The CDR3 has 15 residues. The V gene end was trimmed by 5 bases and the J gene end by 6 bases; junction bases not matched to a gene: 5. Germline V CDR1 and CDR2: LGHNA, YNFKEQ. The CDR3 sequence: CASSVLAGGPNEQFF. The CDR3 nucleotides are TGTGCCAGCAGCGTTCTAGCGGGGGGGCCCAATGAGCAGTTCTTC.

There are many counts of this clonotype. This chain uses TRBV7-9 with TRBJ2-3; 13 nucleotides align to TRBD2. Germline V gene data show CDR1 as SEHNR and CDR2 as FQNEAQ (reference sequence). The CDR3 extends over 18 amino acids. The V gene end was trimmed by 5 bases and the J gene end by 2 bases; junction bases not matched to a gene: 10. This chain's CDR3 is CASSTHTGTSGITDTQYF. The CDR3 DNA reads TGTGCCAGCAGCACCCATACCGGGACTAGCGGGATCACAGATACGCAGTATTTT. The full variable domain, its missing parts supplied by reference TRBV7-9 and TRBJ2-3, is DTGVSQNPRHKITKRGQNVTFRCDPISEHNRLYWYRQTLGQGPEFLTYFQNEAQLEKSRLLSDRFSAERPKGSFSTLEIQRTEQGDSAMYLCASSTHTGTSGITDTQYFGPGTRLTVL.

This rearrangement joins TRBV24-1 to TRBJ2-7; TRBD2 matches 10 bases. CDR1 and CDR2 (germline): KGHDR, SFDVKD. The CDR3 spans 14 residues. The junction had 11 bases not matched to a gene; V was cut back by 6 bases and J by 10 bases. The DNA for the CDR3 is TGTGCCACCAGTCCCAGCGGGAGGGCCTTGGAACAGTACTTC. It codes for CATSPSGRALEQYF.

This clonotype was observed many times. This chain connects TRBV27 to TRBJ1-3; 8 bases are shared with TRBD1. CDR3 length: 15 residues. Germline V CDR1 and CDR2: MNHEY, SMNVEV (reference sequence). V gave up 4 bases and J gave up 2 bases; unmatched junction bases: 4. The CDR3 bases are TGTGCCAGCAGTTGGGCAGGGGGCGCTGGAAACACCATATATTTT. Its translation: CASSWAGGAGNTIYF.

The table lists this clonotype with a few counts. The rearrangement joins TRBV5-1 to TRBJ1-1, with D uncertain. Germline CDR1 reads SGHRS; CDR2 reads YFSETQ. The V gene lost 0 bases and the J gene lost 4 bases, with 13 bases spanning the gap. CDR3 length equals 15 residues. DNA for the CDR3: TGCGCCAGCAGCTTGGCGGGTGCGGGTTCCACTGAAGCTTTCTTT. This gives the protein CASSLAGAGSTEAFF.

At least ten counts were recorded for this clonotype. Here the CDR3 DNA reads TGCAGCGGCGGACTAGCGGGAGGCCCACAAGAGACCCAGTACTTC. This gives the protein CSGGLAGGPQETQYF. The chain carries TRBV29-1 and TRBJ2-5; TRBD2 aligns across 14 bases. Germline values: CDR1 SQVTM, CDR2 ANQGSEA. The length of the CDR3 is 15 residues. Trimming at V came to 7 bases and at J to 2 bases, leaving 6 bases not matched to a gene.

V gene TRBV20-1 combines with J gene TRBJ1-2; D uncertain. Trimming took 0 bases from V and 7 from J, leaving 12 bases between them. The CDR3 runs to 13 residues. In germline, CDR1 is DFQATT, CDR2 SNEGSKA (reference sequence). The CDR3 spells CSARDSMGVGYTF. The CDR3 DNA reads TGCAGTGCTAGAGATAGTATGGGAGTTGGCTACACCTTC.

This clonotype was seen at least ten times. CDR3 sequence: CASSLLESAGLYGYTF. The CDR3, as DNA: TGTGCCAGCAGTCTGCTTGAGTCGGCGGGCCTCTATGGCTACACCTTC. This chain uses TRBV6-6 with TRBJ1-2; D not resolved. The V end was cut by 5 bases, the J end by 4 bases, with 20 bases between. There are 16 residues in the CDR3. Germline CDR1 reads MNHNY; CDR2 reads SVGAGI (reference sequence).

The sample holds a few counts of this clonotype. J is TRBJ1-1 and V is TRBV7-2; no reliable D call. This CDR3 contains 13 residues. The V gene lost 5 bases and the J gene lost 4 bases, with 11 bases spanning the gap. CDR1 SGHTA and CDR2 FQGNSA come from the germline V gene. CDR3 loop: CASSRKVSTEAFF. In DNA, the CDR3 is TGTGCCAGCAGCCGTAAGGTGAGCACTGAAGCTTTCTTT.

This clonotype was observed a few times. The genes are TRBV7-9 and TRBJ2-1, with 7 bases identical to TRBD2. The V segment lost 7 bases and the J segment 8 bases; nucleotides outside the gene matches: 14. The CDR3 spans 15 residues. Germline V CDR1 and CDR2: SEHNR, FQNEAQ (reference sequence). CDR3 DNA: TGTGCCAGCAAGCCTACTGCGGGAGTTGAGGATGAGCAGTTCTTC. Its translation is CASKPTAGVEDEQFF.

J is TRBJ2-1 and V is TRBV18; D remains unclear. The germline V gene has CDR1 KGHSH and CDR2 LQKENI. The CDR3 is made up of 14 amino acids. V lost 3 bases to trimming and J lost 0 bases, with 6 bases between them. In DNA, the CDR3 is TGTGCCAGCTCACCTTCTCTCTCCTACAATGAGCAGTTCTTC. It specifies CASSPSLSYNEQFF.

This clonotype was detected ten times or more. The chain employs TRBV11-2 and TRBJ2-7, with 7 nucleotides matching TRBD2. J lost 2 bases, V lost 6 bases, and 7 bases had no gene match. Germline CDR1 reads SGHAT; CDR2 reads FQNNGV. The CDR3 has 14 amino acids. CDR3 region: CASRVPGTTYEQYF. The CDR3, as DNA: TGTGCCAGCAGAGTCCCCGGGACTACCTACGAGCAGTACTTC.

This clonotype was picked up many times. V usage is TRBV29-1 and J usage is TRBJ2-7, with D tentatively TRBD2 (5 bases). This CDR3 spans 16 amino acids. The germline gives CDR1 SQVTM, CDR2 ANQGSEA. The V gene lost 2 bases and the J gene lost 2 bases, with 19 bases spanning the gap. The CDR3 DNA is TGCAGCGTTGAAACCGCCGGACGGGGAAGGCCCTACGAGCAGTACTTC. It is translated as CSVETAGRGRPYEQYF.

CDR3 nucleotide sequence: TGCAGCGTAGGATCCGGGACTAGCTCCTACAATGAGCAGTTCTTC. It encodes CSVGSGTSSYNEQFF. The chain employs TRBV29-1 and TRBJ2-1; 8 bases match TRBD2. The CDR3 totals 15 residues. V lost 6 bases, J lost 0 bases, and 7 bases stayed unmatched. Germline V gene data show CDR1 as SQVTM and CDR2 as ANQGSEA.